This T cell receptor beta chain originates from a study of T cells in localized non-small cell lung cancer. Notes on the study in general: Of the tissues analyzed, uninvolved adjacent lung showed maximal T cell clonality, greater than tumor. Among blood samples, higher T cell density accompanied longer overall survival. Heterogeneity remains possible because sequencing was limited to only one tumor region. Median detection of top 100 tumor clones in adjacent lung was approximately 50 clones.

The assay was immunoSEQ multiplex PCR, and TCRdb's table has in-frame clones only and misses some. The sample lists 70,000 to 80,000 clones, 88% occurring once. This clone showed up just once. Its antigen is not known. The germline CDR1 and CDR2 sequences are MNHEY and SMNVEV (reference sequence). With 5 bases removed from V and 0 bases from J, the gap between germline ends came to 11 bases. This CDR3 is built from 15 residues. The specimen was peripheral blood, collected before any cancer treatment. The receptor was isolated from a woman aged 35 to 70 with stage I squamous cell lung carcinoma. The chain uses TRBV27 and TRBJ1-5, with no clear D. The CDR3 spells CASSPRTYSNQPQHF. CDR3 bases: TGTGCCAGCAGTCCGCGGACGTATAGCAATCAGCCCCAGCATTTT.